These 5 T cell receptor beta chains share one sample of origin, sequenced in a study of technical replicates of blood from a handful of donors. Sequencing used immunoSEQ multiplex PCR; TCRdb keeps in-frame clones, though not all of them. The data contain fewer than 80,000 clones, approximately 83% of them singletons. Specimen: PBMCs. The receptors stem from a human donor in good health. Some clones in this sample may be carry-over from other donors' samples.

The rearrangement joins TRBV7-9 to TRBJ2-7; 8 nucleotides align to TRBD1. V shed 7 bases, J shed 4 bases, and the junction held 15 bases outside the gene matches. Germline CDR1 reads SEHNR; CDR2 reads FQNEAQ (reference sequence). CDR3 size: 16 residues. CDR3 DNA sequence: TGTGCCAGCATGGGACAGGACGCACCTTGGGGTTACGAGCAGTACTTC. Translated, it gives CASMGQDAPWGYEQYF.

The V call is TRBV5-1, the J call TRBJ2-2; 8 nucleotides agree with TRBD1. There are 16 residues in the CDR3. J was trimmed by 2 bases and V by 4 bases; bases with no gene match: 7. The germline V gene encodes CDR1 SGHRS and CDR2 YFSETQ. The CDR3 DNA reads as TGCGCCAGCAGCGTTAGGACAGGGTCAAACACCGGGGAGCTGTTTTTT. Protein product: CASSVRTGSNTGELFF.

This clone was seen only once. This chain uses TRBV5-1 with TRBJ2-2; 8 bases line up with TRBD2. The CDR3 is made up of 18 amino acids. V was clipped by 0 bases and J by 5 bases; unmatched bases: 12. CDR1 SGHRS and CDR2 YFSETQ come from the germline V gene. CDR3 sequence (DNA): TGCGCCAGCAGCTTGGCCCTCAGCGGGGGAGCGGAAACCGGGGAGCTGTTTTTT. This encodes CASSLALSGGAETGELFF.

The sample holds many counts of this clone. This chain uses TRBV4-1 with TRBJ1-6, with TRBD1 identical over 10 bases. The CDR3 extends over 16 amino acids. V lost 3 bases, J lost 9 bases, and 8 bases stayed unmatched. CDR1 and CDR2 from the germline V gene are MGHRA and YSYEKL. The CDR3 DNA follows: TGCGCCAGCAGCCAGATCCCGGGACAGGGGAGTTCACCCCTCCACTTT. It codes for CASSQIPGQGSSPLHF.

The chain uses TRBV19 and TRBJ1-1, with D unresolved. CDR3 size: 14 residues. V lost 4 bases, J lost 4 bases, and 13 bases lay in between. From germline, CDR1 is LNHDA and CDR2 SQIVND (reference sequence). CDR3 in amino acids: CASSSGLLGTEAFF. The CDR3, as DNA: TGTGCCAGTAGTAGCGGCCTCCTGGGCACTGAAGCTTTCTTT.